The clone carrying this T cell receptor beta chain was observed many times. The data belong to a study of T cells in Graves' hyperthyroidism and ophthalmopathy. From RNA transcripts, TCR beta CDR3 regions were amplified. The TCR CDR3 first-round RT-PCR relied on the HTBI primer set. TCRdb reprocessed the multiplex PCR reads via MiXCR and lists one record per CDR3 protein. The sample consists of 350,000 to 450,000 distinct CDR3 sequences, approximately 17% of them appearing once. The study based diagnoses on clinical symptoms, serum thyroxine and TRAb, thyroid ultrasound and orbital computed tomography. The PBMCs studied were ones that came from 9 to 10 ml fresh peripheral blood. The CDR3 totals 14 residues. Germline loops: CDR1 SEHNR, CDR2 FQNEAQ (reference sequence). Trimming stripped 4 bases from V and 2 bases from J, with 11 bases between.

This chain uses TRBV7-9 with TRBJ1-2, with D hard to call. The TCR was taken from a woman younger than 45 with Graves' hyperthyroidism that later progressed to Graves' ophthalmopathy. Sequenced: blood. The CDR3 sequence is CASSSVASNYGYTF. CDR3 bases: TGTGCCAGCAGCTCCGTGGCATCCAACTATGGCTACACCTTC. The whole variable domain, remainder taken from reference TRBV7-9 and TRBJ1-2, is DTGVSQNPRHKITKRGQNVTFRCDPISEHNRLYWYRQTLGQGPEFLTYFQNEAQLEKSRLLSDRFSAERPKGSFSTLEIQRTEQGDSAMYLCASSSVASNYGYTFGSGTRLTVV.